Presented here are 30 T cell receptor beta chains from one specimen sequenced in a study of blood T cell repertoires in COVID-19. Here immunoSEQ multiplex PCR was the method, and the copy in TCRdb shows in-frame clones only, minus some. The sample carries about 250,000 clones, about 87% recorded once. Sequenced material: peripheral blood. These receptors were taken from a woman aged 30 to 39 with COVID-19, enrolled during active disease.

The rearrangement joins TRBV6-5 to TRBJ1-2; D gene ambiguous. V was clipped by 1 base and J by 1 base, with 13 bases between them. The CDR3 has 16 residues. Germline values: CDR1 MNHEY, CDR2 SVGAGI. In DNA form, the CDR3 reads TGTGCCAGCAGTTACTTCCCGAACGGGGATAACTATGGCTACACCTTC. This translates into CASSYFPNGDNYGYTF.

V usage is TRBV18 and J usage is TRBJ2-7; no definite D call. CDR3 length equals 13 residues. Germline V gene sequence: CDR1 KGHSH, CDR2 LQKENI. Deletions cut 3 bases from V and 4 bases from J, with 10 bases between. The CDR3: CASSPQREYEQYV. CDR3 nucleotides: TGTGCCAGCTCACCTCAGCGAGAGTACGAGCAGTACGTC.

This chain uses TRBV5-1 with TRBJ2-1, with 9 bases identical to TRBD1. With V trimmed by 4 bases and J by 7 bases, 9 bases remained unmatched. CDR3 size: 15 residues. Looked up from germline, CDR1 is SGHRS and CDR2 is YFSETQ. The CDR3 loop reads CASSLAGTGYNEQFF. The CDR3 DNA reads TGCGCCAGCAGCCTTGCTGGGACAGGGTATAATGAGCAGTTCTTC.

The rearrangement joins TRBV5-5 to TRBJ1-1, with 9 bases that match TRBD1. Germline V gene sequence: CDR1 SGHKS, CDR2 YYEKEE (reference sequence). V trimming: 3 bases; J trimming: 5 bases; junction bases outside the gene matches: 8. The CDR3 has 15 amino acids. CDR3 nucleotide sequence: TGTGCCAGCAGCTCCTATGGACAGGGGACTACTGAAGCTTTCTTT. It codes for CASSSYGQGTTEAFF.

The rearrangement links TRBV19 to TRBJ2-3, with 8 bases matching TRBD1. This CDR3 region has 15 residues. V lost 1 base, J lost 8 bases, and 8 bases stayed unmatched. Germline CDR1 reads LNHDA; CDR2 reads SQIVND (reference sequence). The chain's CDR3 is CASSIGDSGGGTQYF. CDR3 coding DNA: TGTGCCAGTAGTATAGGCGATTCAGGGGGCGGTACGCAGTATTTT.

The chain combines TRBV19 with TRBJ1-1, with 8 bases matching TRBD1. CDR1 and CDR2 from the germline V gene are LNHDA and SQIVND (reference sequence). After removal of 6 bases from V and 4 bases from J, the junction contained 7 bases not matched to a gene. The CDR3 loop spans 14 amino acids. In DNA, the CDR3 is TGTGCCAGTAGGGACAGGGCGGGAAGCACTGAAGCTTTCTTT. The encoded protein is CASRDRAGSTEAFF.

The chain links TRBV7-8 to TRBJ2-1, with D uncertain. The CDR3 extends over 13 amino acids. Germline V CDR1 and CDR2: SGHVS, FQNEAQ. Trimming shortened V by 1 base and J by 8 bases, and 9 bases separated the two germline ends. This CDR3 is CASSLGYYDEQFF. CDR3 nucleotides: TGTGCCAGCAGCTTAGGTTATTATGATGAGCAGTTCTTC.

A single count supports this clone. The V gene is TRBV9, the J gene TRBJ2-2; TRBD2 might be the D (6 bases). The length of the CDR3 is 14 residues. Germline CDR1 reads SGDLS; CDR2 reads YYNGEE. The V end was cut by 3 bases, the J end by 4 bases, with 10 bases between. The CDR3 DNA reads TGTGCCAGCAGCGCCGCCGGGGGCACCGGGGAGCTGTTTTTT. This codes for CASSAAGGTGELFF.

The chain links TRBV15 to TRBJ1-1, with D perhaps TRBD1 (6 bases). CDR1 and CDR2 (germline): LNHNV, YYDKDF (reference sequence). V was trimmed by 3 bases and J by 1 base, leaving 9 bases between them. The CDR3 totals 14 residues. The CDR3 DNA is TGTGCCACCAGCAGCCCACAGGGGAACACTGAAGCTTTCTTT. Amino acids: CATSSPQGNTEAFF.

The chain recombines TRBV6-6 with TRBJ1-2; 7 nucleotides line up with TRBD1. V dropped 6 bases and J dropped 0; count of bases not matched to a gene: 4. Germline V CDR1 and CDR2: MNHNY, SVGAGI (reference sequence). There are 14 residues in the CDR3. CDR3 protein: CASRGRGPNYGYTF. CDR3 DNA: TGTGCCAGCAGGGGAAGGGGGCCTAACTATGGCTACACCTTC.

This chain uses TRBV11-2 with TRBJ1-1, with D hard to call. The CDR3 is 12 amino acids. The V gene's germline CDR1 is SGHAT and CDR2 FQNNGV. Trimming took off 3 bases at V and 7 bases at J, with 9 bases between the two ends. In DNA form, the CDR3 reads TGTGCCAGCAGCTTTATGGCTTTTGAAGCTTTCTTT. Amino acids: CASSFMAFEAFF.

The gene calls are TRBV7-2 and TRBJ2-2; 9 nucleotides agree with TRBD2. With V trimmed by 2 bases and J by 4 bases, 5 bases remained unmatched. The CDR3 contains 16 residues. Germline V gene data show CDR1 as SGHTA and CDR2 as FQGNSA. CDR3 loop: CASSLIPGLATGELFF. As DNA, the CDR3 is TGTGCCAGCAGCTTAATACCGGGACTAGCCACCGGGGAGCTGTTTTTT.

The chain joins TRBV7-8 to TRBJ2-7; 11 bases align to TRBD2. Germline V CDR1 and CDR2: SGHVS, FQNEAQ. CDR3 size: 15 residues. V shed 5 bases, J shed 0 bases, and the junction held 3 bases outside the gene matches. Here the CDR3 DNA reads TGTGCCAGCAGCCCACTAGCGGGAGCCTCCTACGAGCAGTACGTC. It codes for CASSPLAGASYEQYV.

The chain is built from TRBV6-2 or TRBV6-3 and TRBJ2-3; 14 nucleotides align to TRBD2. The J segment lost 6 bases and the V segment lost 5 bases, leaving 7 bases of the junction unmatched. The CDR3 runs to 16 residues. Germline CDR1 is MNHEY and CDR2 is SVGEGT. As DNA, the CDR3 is TGTGCCAGCAGTACGGGACTAGCGGGGGAAGTGGATACGCAGTATTTT. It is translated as CASSTGLAGEVDTQYF.

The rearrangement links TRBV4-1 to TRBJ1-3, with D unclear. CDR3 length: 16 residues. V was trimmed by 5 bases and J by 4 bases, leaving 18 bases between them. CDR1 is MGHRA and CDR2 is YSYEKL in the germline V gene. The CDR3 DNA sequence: TGCGCCAGCAGCACTCCCCCCGCCGGGAAAGGAAACACCATATATTTT. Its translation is CASSTPPAGKGNTIYF.

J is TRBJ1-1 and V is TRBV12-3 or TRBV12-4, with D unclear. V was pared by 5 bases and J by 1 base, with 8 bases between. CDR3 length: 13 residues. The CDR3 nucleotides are TGTGCCAGCAGTACGACACAGAACACTGAAGCTTTCTTT. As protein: CASSTTQNTEAFF.

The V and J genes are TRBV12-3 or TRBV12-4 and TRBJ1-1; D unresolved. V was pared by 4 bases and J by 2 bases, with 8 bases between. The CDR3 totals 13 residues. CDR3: CASSSRKNTEAFF. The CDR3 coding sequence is TGTGCCAGCAGTTCCAGAAAAAACACTGAAGCTTTCTTT.

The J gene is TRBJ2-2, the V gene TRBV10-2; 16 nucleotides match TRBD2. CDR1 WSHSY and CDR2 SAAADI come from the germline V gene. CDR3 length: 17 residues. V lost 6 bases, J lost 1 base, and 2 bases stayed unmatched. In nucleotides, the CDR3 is TGCGCCAGCAGAGGGACTAGCGGGAGGGGGAACACCGGGGAGCTGTTTTTT. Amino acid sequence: CASRGTSGRGNTGELFF.

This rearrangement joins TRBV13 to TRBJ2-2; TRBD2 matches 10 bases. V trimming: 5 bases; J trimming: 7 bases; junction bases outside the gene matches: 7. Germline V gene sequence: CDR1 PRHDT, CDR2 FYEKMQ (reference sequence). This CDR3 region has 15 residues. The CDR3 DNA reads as TGTGCCAGCAGCGGGGGGACTAGCGTGGACGGGGAGCTGTTTTTT. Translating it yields CASSGGTSVDGELFF.

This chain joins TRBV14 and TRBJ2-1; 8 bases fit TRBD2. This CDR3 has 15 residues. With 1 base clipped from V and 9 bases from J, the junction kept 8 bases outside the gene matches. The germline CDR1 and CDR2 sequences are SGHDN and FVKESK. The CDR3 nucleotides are TGTGCCAGCAGCCAAGGAGGGGTAGCGGGGAGTGAGCAGTTCTTC. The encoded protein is CASSQGGVAGSEQFF.

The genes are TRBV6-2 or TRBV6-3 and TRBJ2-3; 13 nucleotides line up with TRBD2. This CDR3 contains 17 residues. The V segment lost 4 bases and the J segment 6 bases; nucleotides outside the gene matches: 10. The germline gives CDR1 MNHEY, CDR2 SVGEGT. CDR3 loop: CASSSPWTSGGTDTQYF. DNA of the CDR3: TGTGCCAGCAGTTCGCCCTGGACTAGCGGGGGTACGGATACGCAGTATTTT.

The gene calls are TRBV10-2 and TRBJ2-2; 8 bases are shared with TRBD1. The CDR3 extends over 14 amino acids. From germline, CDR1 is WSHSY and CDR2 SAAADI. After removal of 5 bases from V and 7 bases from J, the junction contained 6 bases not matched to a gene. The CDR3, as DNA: TGCGCCAGCAGTCAGACAGGGGTACACGGGGAGCTGTTTTTT. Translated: CASSQTGVHGELFF.

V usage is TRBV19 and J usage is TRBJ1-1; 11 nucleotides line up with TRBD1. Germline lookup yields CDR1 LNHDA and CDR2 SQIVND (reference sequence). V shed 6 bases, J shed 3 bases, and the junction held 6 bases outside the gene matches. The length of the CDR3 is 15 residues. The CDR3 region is CASSPDRGRDTEAFF. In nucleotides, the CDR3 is TGTGCCAGTAGCCCGGACAGGGGGCGCGACACTGAAGCTTTCTTT.

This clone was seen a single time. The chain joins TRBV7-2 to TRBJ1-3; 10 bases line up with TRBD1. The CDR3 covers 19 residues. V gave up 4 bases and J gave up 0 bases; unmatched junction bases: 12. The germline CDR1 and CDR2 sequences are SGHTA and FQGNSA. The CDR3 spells CASSSPTGGWGVSGNTIYF. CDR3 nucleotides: TGTGCCAGCAGCTCCCCGACAGGGGGCTGGGGGGTCTCTGGAAACACCATATATTTT. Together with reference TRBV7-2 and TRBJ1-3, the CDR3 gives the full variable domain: GAGVSQSPSNKVTEKGKDVELRCDPISGHTALYWYRQSLGQGLEFLIYFQGNSAPDKSGLPSDRFSAERTGGSVSTLTIQRTQQEDSAVYLCASSSPTGGWGVSGNTIYFGEGSWLTVV.

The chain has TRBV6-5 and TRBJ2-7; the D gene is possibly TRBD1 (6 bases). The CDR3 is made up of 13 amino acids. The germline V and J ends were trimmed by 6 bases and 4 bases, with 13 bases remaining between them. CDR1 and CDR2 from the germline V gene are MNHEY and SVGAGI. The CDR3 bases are TGTGCCAGCAGGCGCACAGGGAATTACGAGCAGTACTTC. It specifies CASRRTGNYEQYF.

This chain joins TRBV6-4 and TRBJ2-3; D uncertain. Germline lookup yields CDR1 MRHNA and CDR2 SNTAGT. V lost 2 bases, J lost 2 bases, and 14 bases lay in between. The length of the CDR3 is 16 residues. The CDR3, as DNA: TGTGCCAGCAGTGACGATCCTAGTTCATTCACAGATACGCAGTATTTT. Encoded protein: CASSDDPSSFTDTQYF.

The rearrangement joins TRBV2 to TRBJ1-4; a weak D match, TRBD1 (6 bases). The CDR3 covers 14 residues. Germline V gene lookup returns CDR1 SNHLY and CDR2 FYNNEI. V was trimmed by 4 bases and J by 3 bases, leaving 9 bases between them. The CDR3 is CASSGGGANEKLFF. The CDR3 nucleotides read TGTGCCAGCAGTGGAGGGGGAGCTAATGAAAAACTGTTTTTT.

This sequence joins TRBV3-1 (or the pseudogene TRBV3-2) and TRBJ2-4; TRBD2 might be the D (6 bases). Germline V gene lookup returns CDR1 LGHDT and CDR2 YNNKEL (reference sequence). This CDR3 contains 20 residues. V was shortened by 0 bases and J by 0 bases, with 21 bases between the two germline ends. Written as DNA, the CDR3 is TGTGCCAGCAGCCAAGAGGGAGGCAGGGCGCAGACTATAGCCAAAAACATTCAGTACTTC. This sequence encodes CASSQEGGRAQTIAKNIQYF.

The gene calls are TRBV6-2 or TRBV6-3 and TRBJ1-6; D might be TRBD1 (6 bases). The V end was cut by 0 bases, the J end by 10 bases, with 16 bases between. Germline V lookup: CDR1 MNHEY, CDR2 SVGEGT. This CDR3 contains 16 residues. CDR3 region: CASSYSRTAQDSPLHF. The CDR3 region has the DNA TGTGCCAGCAGTTACTCCCGGACAGCGCAGGACTCACCCCTCCACTTT.

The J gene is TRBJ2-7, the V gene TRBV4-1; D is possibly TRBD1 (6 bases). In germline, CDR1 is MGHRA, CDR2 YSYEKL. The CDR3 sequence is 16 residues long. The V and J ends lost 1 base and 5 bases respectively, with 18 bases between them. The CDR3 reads CASSQGPGQGKDEQYV. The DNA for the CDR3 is TGCGCCAGCAGCCAAGGGCCGGGGCAGGGGAAGGACGAGCAGTACGTC.